This entry lists 26 T cell receptor beta chains sequenced from one sample in a study of Tregs in tolerant kidney transplant recipients. Profiled with immunoSEQ multiplex PCR; TCRdb holds only in-frame clones, not every one. Found here are 55,000 to 80,000 clones, roughly 98% of them singletons; the top ten hold 0.34%. The sample here was Tregs from blood, taken before the transplant. Receptors originate from a human donor who received a combined kidney and bone marrow transplant.

Here the CDR3 reads CASSRVVSYMYVYNEQFF. As DNA, the CDR3 is TGTGCCAGCAGCCGTGTTGTGTCGTATATGTATGTTTACAATGAGCAGTTCTTC. The chain joins TRBV7-9 to TRBJ2-1; D unclear. Trimming left V 5 bases short and J 4 bases short, with 24 bases between. The CDR3 contains 18 residues. CDR1 is SEHNR and CDR2 is FQNEAQ in the germline V gene (reference sequence).

In the case of this clone: Different DNA sequences within this sample yield the same CDR3. The chain carries TRBV25-1 and TRBJ2-5; 8 positions agree with TRBD2. The V segment lost 8 bases and the J segment 5 bases; nucleotides outside the gene matches: 7. CDR1 is MGHDK and CDR2 is SYGVNS in the germline V gene. The CDR3 is 13 residues long. CDR3 protein: CASSRGGQETQYF. The CDR3 DNA reads TGTGCCAGCTCTCGGGGGGGGCAGGAGACCCAGTACTTC.

The genes are TRBV5-4 and TRBJ2-6, with D possibly TRBD1 on 7 matching bases. The CDR3 totals 15 residues. CDR1 and CDR2 from the germline V gene are SGHNT and YYREEE (reference sequence). The germline V and J ends were trimmed by 4 bases and 2 bases, with 10 bases remaining between them. The DNA of the CDR3 is TGTGCCAGCAGCGCAGGGGGGACTGGGGCCAACGTCCTGACTTTC. This translates into CASSAGGTGANVLTF.

The chain employs TRBV21-1 and TRBJ2-2; TRBD2, the D gene given by the table, was not confirmed from the DNA. TRBV21-1 is tagged as a pseudogene. The CDR3 consists of 10 residues. CDR3 residues: CASSRGRLFF. The CDR3 DNA sequence: TGTGCCAGCAGTCGAGGGCGGCTGTTTTTT.

V and J are TRBV7-6 and TRBJ1-3; TRBD1 is a possible D gene (6 bases). Trimming stripped 0 bases from V and 3 bases from J, with 9 bases between. Germline V gene data show CDR1 as SGHVS and CDR2 as FNYEAQ. This CDR3 has 15 residues. The CDR3 spells CASSLAGALGNTIYF. In DNA, the CDR3 is TGTGCCAGCAGCTTAGCGGGGGCACTTGGAAACACCATATATTTT.

The chain uses TRBV9 and TRBJ2-5; 13 bases are a match to TRBD2. Germline lookup yields CDR1 SGDLS and CDR2 YYNGEE. V shed 4 bases and J 2 bases; nucleotides not matched to a gene: 2. The CDR3 has 15 residues. The CDR3 sequence: CASSLGLAGQETQYF. The CDR3 nucleotides read TGTGCCAGCAGCCTGGGACTAGCGGGACAAGAGACCCAGTACTTC.

The chain recombines TRBV9 with TRBJ2-1; 7 bases fit TRBD1. The germline gives CDR1 SGDLS, CDR2 YYNGEE. Trimming removed 3 bases from V and 7 bases from J; junction bases left unmatched: 4. This CDR3 contains 13 residues. The CDR3 sequence is CASSEQQGNEQFF. CDR3 nucleotide sequence: TGTGCCAGCAGCGAACAACAGGGGAATGAGCAGTTCTTC.

The chain couples TRBV7-2 to TRBJ1-1; D unclear. The germline gives CDR1 SGHTA, CDR2 FQGNSA. The CDR3 is made up of 14 amino acids. Trimming stripped 3 bases from V and 0 bases from J, with 8 bases between. The CDR3 region is CASSFSSLNTEAFF. The CDR3 nucleotides read TGTGCCAGCAGCTTTAGTTCCTTGAACACTGAAGCTTTCTTT.

V gene TRBV4-1 combines with J gene TRBJ1-5, with no clear D. This CDR3 spans 16 amino acids. Trimming removed 0 bases from V and 2 bases from J, with 11 bases in between. Per germline, CDR1 MGHRA and CDR2 YSYEKL. This CDR3 reads CASSQDRVWGNQPQHF. Written as DNA, the CDR3 is TGCGCCAGCAGCCAAGATCGGGTTTGGGGCAATCAGCCCCAGCATTTT.

This chain connects TRBV29-1 to TRBJ2-5; TRBD1 matches 10 bases. This CDR3 region has 14 residues. Germline CDR1 is SQVTM and CDR2 is ANQGSEA. V shed 6 bases and J 2 bases; nucleotides not matched to a gene: 6. The CDR3: CSVHRDRGQETQYF. Written as DNA, the CDR3 is TGCAGCGTACACCGGGACAGGGGACAAGAGACCCAGTACTTC.

The CDR3 loop is CASSFSGGGNQPQHF. CDR3 DNA sequence: TGCGCCAGCAGCTTTTCAGGGGGAGGCAATCAGCCCCAGCATTTT. The genes are TRBV5-1 and TRBJ1-5; TRBD1 matches at 7 bases. This CDR3 contains 15 residues. V lost 2 bases, J lost 2 bases, and 4 bases stayed unmatched. In germline, CDR1 is SGHRS, CDR2 YFSETQ.

The rearrangement links TRBV11-3 to TRBJ1-2; 7 bases align to TRBD1. CDR1 SGHNT and CDR2 YENEEA come from the germline V gene. Trimming cost V 5 bases and J 0 bases; bases outside gene matches: 6. The CDR3 extends over 15 amino acids. The CDR3 DNA is TGTGCCAGCAGCCGTCGGGGACAGTCTAACTATGGCTACACCTTC. Protein product: CASSRRGQSNYGYTF.

The chain links TRBV5-4 to TRBJ2-1, with TRBD2 identical over 8 bases. The CDR3 length is 16 residues. Germline V gene data show CDR1 as SGHNT and CDR2 as YYREEE (reference sequence). J gave up 6 bases and V 5 bases, and 13 bases lay outside the gene matches. CDR3 in DNA: TGTGCCAGCAGGCTAAATAGCGGGGCCCTCCCCAATGAGCAGTTCTTC. This gives the protein CASRLNSGALPNEQFF.

This sequence joins TRBV11-1 and TRBJ2-1; 14 nucleotides agree with TRBD2. CDR1 is SGHAT, CDR2 FQDESV, per germline (reference sequence). This CDR3 region has 15 residues. J lost 10 bases, V lost 6 bases, and 8 bases had no gene match. This CDR3 is CASRPGLAGVREQFF. The CDR3 coding sequence is TGTGCCAGCAGGCCGGGACTAGCGGGAGTACGCGAGCAGTTCTTC.

V gene TRBV11-3 combines with J gene TRBJ2-1; TRBD2 agrees at 7 bases. From germline, CDR1 is SGHNT and CDR2 YENEEA. The CDR3 sequence is 14 residues long. The ends lost 9 bases at V and 4 bases at J; junction bases unmatched: 9. CDR3 sequence reads: CASRLADRYNEQFF. In DNA, the CDR3 is TGTGCCAGTAGGCTAGCGGACCGATACAATGAGCAGTTCTTC.

The rearrangement uses TRBV7-6 and TRBJ2-1; D is unresolved. V lost 1 base to trimming and J lost 8 bases, with 6 bases between them. The CDR3 is 12 amino acids. Germline CDR1 is SGHVS and CDR2 is FNYEAQ. The CDR3 spells CASSLVGDEQFF. The CDR3 region has the DNA TGTGCCAGCAGCTTAGTTGGAGATGAGCAGTTCTTC.

This clone has just a few counts. The chain couples TRBV9 to TRBJ1-6; no clear D. This CDR3 has 13 amino acids. The V and J ends lost 3 bases and 6 bases respectively, with 7 bases between them. Germline CDR1 SGDLS, CDR2 YYNGEE. The CDR3 sequence: CASSALFNSPLHF. The DNA for the CDR3 is TGTGCCAGCAGCGCCCTATTTAATTCACCCCTCCACTTT.

This chain connects TRBV7-9 to TRBJ2-6; 9 positions agree with TRBD2. CDR1 and CDR2 from the germline V gene are SEHNR and FQNEAQ (reference sequence). The CDR3 contains 19 residues. Germline trimming cut 5 bases from V and 3 bases from J; bases unmatched to any gene: 14. This CDR3 is CASSQAGGGAMSGANVLTF. CDR3 coding DNA: TGTGCCAGCAGCCAAGCTGGCGGGGGGGCGATGAGTGGGGCCAACGTCCTGACTTTC.

V gene TRBV4-1 combines with J gene TRBJ1-4; 8 nucleotides match TRBD1. The V gene end was trimmed by 3 bases and the J gene end by 7 bases; junction bases not matched to a gene: 10. The germline V gene encodes CDR1 MGHRA and CDR2 YSYEKL. There are 16 residues in the CDR3. CDR3 in amino acids: CASSHYRTGRSEKLFF. The CDR3 region has the DNA TGCGCCAGCAGCCATTATAGGACAGGGCGTAGTGAAAAACTGTTTTTT.

CDR3 in amino acids: CASSSTKGDYNEQFF. The CDR3 DNA follows: TGTGCCAGCAGCTCTACAAAGGGGGATTACAATGAGCAGTTCTTC. The chain is built from TRBV11-3 and TRBJ2-1, with D possibly being TRBD1 (6 bases). Trimming cost V 4 bases and J 4 bases, with 14 bases left between them. Germline V gene lookup returns CDR1 SGHNT and CDR2 YENEEA. The CDR3 sequence is 15 residues long.

V is TRBV21-1 and J is TRBJ2-3; TRBD2, the D gene given by the table, was not confirmed from the DNA. TRBV21-1 is marked as a pseudogene. The CDR3 is 14 amino acids. CDR3: CASSKGGSGDTQYF. In nucleotides, the CDR3 is TGTGCCAGCAGCAAAGGGGGTAGCGGAGATACGCAGTATTTT.

The chain combines TRBV4-3 with TRBJ2-1; 10 bases are a match to TRBD2. CDR1 is LGHNA, CDR2 YSLEER, per germline. Trimming at V came to 1 base and at J to 9 bases, leaving 3 bases not matched to a gene. The CDR3 runs to 14 residues. The CDR3 loop is CASSQGLAGVEQFF. The CDR3 nucleotides are TGCGCCAGCAGCCAAGGCCTAGCGGGAGTTGAGCAGTTCTTC.

The chain recombines TRBV28 with TRBJ1-4; weak D call: TRBD1 (6 bases). The CDR3 sequence is 13 residues long. V gave up 5 bases and J gave up 10 bases, with 14 bases separating them. Germline V gene data show CDR1 as MDHEN and CDR2 as SYDVKM. The CDR3 protein is CASSATGWGKLFF. CDR3 in DNA: TGTGCCAGCAGTGCGACAGGTTGGGGAAAACTGTTTTTT. The whole variable domain, remainder taken from reference TRBV28 and TRBJ1-4, is DVKVTQSSRYLVKRTGEKVFLECVQDMDHENMFWYRQDPGLGLRLIYFSYDVKMKEKGDIPEGYSVSREKKERFSLILESASTNQTSMYLCASSATGWGKLFFGSGTQLSVL.

This clone was seen just once. The chain combines TRBV6-5 with TRBJ2-7; TRBD1 agrees at 12 bases. The ends lost 1 base at V and 3 bases at J; junction bases unmatched: 4. Germline lookup yields CDR1 MNHEY and CDR2 SVGAGI. The CDR3 covers 16 residues. CDR3 sequence (DNA): TGTGCCAGCAGTTACTTGGGACAGGGGGCGATCTACGAGCAGTACTTC. Its protein is CASSYLGQGAIYEQYF.

V gene TRBV10-3 combines with J gene TRBJ2-3; 9 bases align to TRBD2. In germline, CDR1 is ENHRY, CDR2 SYGVKD. The CDR3 covers 13 residues. Germline trimming cut 6 bases from V and 11 bases from J; bases unmatched to any gene: 9. CDR3 loop: CAIRPGVAGEQYF. CDR3 DNA: TGTGCCATCAGGCCCGGGGTAGCGGGGGAGCAGTATTTT.

V is TRBV6-5 and J is TRBJ1-1; possibly TRBD1 for D (6 bases). In germline, CDR1 is MNHEY, CDR2 SVGAGI. CDR3 size: 13 residues. V lost 2 bases and J lost 10, with 14 bases in between. The CDR3 DNA follows: TGTGCCAGCAGTTACGCGGGGGGCGGAAGAGCTTTCTTT. Translation: CASSYAGGGRAFF.